The 13 T cell receptor beta chains reported below all come from one sample, sequenced in a study of blood T cell repertoires in COVID-19. TCRdb's table, derived via immunoSEQ multiplex PCR, lists solely in-frame clones and lacks some. The sample shows some 87,000 clones, around 88% of them seen only once. The sequencing input was peripheral blood. The receptors were sampled from a man at least 80 years old with active or convalescent COVID-19.

J is TRBJ1-3 and V is TRBV28, with D uncertain. Between the trimmed V and J ends, which lost 5 bases and 5 bases, there was a span of 10 bases. The CDR3 extends over 13 amino acids. Germline-derived CDR1 and CDR2 are MDHEN and SYDVKM. CDR3 in DNA: TGTGCCAGCAGTCCCGGACTGCGAAACACCATATATTTT. Amino acids: CASSPGLRNTIYF. Full variable domain (remainder filled in from reference TRBV28 and TRBJ1-3): DVKVTQSSRYLVKRTGEKVFLECVQDMDHENMFWYRQDPGLGLRLIYFSYDVKMKEKGDIPEGYSVSREKKERFSLILESASTNQTSMYLCASSPGLRNTIYFGEGSWLTVV.

The chain couples TRBV6-6 to TRBJ1-2, with 7 bases matching TRBD1. V gave up 6 bases and J gave up 3 bases; unmatched junction bases: 4. The CDR3 spans 13 residues. Germline V CDR1 and CDR2: MNHNY, SVGAGI (reference sequence). CDR3 protein: CASSPDRDYGYTF. The CDR3 DNA follows: TGTGCCAGCAGCCCCGACAGGGACTATGGCTACACCTTC.

The gene calls are TRBV4-1 and TRBJ2-2, with D perhaps matching TRBD1 (6 bases). The CDR3 is 14 residues long. The V gene lost 2 bases and the J gene lost 6 bases, with 10 bases spanning the gap. CDR1 is MGHRA and CDR2 is YSYEKL in the germline V gene. The CDR3 DNA reads as TGCGCCAGCAGCCAACCCCGGACAGCCGGGGAGCTGTTTTTT. This translates into CASSQPRTAGELFF.

V gene TRBV6-4 combines with J gene TRBJ2-3; the match to TRBD2 covers 8 bases. Trimming removed 5 bases from V and 4 bases from J; junction bases left unmatched: 8. The germline gives CDR1 MRHNA, CDR2 SNTAGT. The CDR3 extends over 15 amino acids. The CDR3 nucleotides are TGTGCCAGCAGTTGGATAGCGGGAATAGCAGATACGCAGTATTTT. Translation gives CASSWIAGIADTQYF.

This chain's CDR3 is CASSFGQGEYEQYF. CDR3 nucleotides: TGTGCCAGCAGCTTCGGACAGGGGGAGTACGAGCAGTACTTC. The chain couples TRBV11-2 to TRBJ2-7, with 10 bases fitting TRBD1. Trimming at V came to 3 bases and at J to 4 bases, leaving 3 bases not matched to a gene. The germline gives CDR1 SGHAT, CDR2 FQNNGV. This CDR3 spans 14 amino acids.

The chain recombines TRBV7-9 with TRBJ1-2, with D perhaps TRBD1 (5 bases). The germline CDR1 and CDR2 sequences are SEHNR and FQNEAQ (reference sequence). Trimming cost V 1 base and J 8 bases, with 17 bases left between them. CDR3 length: 15 residues. CDR3 residues: CASSLEAGPNTGYTF. CDR3 in DNA: TGTGCCAGCAGCTTAGAGGCAGGGCCAAACACGGGCTACACCTTC.

The chain joins TRBV27 to TRBJ1-2; TRBD1 agrees at 11 bases. Germline V lookup: CDR1 MNHEY, CDR2 SMNVEV (reference sequence). V lost 6 bases and J lost 8; bases outside the gene matches: 8. This CDR3 is 14 amino acids long. CDR3 sequence reads: CASSLGQGAGGYTF. CDR3 sequence (DNA): TGTGCCAGCAGCCTCGGACAGGGGGCGGGGGGCTACACCTTC.

The rearrangement joins TRBV3-1 (or the pseudogene TRBV3-2) to TRBJ2-6; 7 bases match TRBD1. From germline, CDR1 is LGHDT and CDR2 YNNKEL (reference sequence). The V gene end was trimmed by 3 bases and the J gene end by 1 base; junction bases not matched to a gene: 0. The CDR3 is 15 residues long. The CDR3 DNA reads as TGTGCCAGCAGCCAGGACAGGTCTGGGGCCAACGTCCTGACTTTC. It codes for CASSQDRSGANVLTF.

The chain has TRBV7-8 and TRBJ1-2; D ambiguous. CDR1 is SGHVS and CDR2 is FQNEAQ in the germline V gene. V lost 4 bases, J lost 2 bases, and 17 bases lay in between. This CDR3 is built from 16 residues. CDR3 sequence: CASSSNEVRPNYGYTF. In nucleotides, the CDR3 is TGTGCCAGCAGCTCAAACGAGGTTAGGCCCAACTATGGCTACACCTTC.

The chain is built from TRBV5-1 and TRBJ2-3; perhaps TRBD1 as D (7 bases). The CDR3 spans 16 residues. The germline V gene encodes CDR1 SGHRS and CDR2 YFSETQ. The V end was cut by 0 bases, the J end by 6 bases, with 17 bases between. The CDR3 spells CASSLEGRGALDTQYF. CDR3 nucleotides: TGCGCCAGCAGCTTGGAGGGCAGGGGGGCGCTGGATACGCAGTATTTT.

This clone was seen once. This chain uses TRBV4-1 with TRBJ1-5; tentative D call: TRBD1 (5 bases). There are 15 residues in the CDR3. CDR1 and CDR2 from the germline V gene are MGHRA and YSYEKL. V lost 0 bases to trimming and J lost 9 bases, with 15 bases between them. The CDR3 spells CASSQEGGGSGPQHF. The CDR3 DNA reads as TGCGCCAGCAGCCAAGAGGGCGGGGGGTCAGGGCCCCAGCATTTT.

This clone was detected only a few times. V usage is TRBV23-1 and J usage is TRBJ1-5; 8 bases align to TRBD1. TRBV23-1 is an ORF, and what it does is uncertain. The J segment lost 4 bases and the V segment lost 8 bases, leaving 7 bases of the junction unmatched. This CDR3 has 14 residues. The CDR3 sequence: CASASGTGNQPQHF. DNA of the CDR3: TGCGCCAGCGCTTCCGGGACAGGAAATCAGCCCCAGCATTTT.

The gene calls are TRBV11-2 and TRBJ1-6; the D gene is possibly TRBD1 (5 bases). Trimming shortened V by 1 base and J by 3 bases, and 10 bases separated the two germline ends. The CDR3 contains 16 residues. CDR1 and CDR2 (germline): SGHAT, FQNNGV. The CDR3 spells CASSLGRGFYNSPLHF. CDR3 in DNA: TGTGCCAGCAGCTTAGGGAGGGGTTTCTATAATTCACCCCTCCACTTT.